This T cell receptor (beta chain) was observed in a study of regulatory T cells in long-lasting Graves disease. The TCR beta library used iRepertoire HTBI primers with Arm-PCR amplification of CDR3. TCRdb analysed the multiplex PCR reads with MiXCR anew, one entry per CDR3 protein. The sample has a few hundred thousand distinct CDR3 sequences; roughly a fifth are singletons. Time point meaning: persistent/refractory GD, antithyroid drugs over 5 years with positive TRAb. PBMC RNA served as the TCR library source. This CDR3 region has 14 residues. CDR1 and CDR2 from the germline V gene are LGHNA and YSLEER. Between the trimmed V and J ends, which lost 0 bases and 4 bases, there was a span of 10 bases.

The chain uses TRBV4-3 and TRBJ2-7; D is possibly TRBD2 (5 bases). The source was peripheral blood mononuclear cells (PBMCs), collected when the disease was refractory, from a patient treated with antithyroid drugs. The receptor was isolated from a female donor with Graves disease. The CDR3 DNA reads TGCGCCAGCAGCCAAGATAGCGCCCGATACGAGCAGTACTTC. Protein product: CASSQDSARYEQYF.